This T cell receptor beta chain was sequenced in a study of T cell changes during pregnancy in multiple sclerosis. Germline trimming cut 0 bases from V and 6 bases from J; bases unmatched to any gene: 6. This CDR3 comprises 16 residues. Germline loops: CDR1 SGHDN, CDR2 FVKESK. A few counts support this clone. The data were produced by immunoSEQ multiplex PCR, yet TCRdb's version contains in-frame clones alone and is incomplete. The data hold approximately 74,000 clones, with less than 90% observed a single time. The material was peripheral blood, obtained before pregnancy. This receptor was obtained from a female donor with multiple sclerosis, enrolled in a pregnancy study. The chain couples TRBV14 to TRBJ2-7; 12 nucleotides match TRBD2. In nucleotides, the CDR3 is TGTGCCAGCAGCCAAGATAGGTGGACTAGCGGGATCGAGCAGTACTTC. This encodes CASSQDRWTSGIEQYF.